The T cell receptor beta chain under discussion was sequenced for a study of beta chain features in type 1 diabetes. The length of the CDR3 is 13 residues. CDR1 and CDR2 (germline): LNHDA, SQIVND (reference sequence). V was clipped by 4 bases and J by 4 bases, with 10 bases between them. Findings and caveats of the study: For Type 1 diabetes patients, all four CD4+ subsets carried TCRB CDR3s that were moderately but significantly shorter.

The authors reverse transcribed all of the isolated RNA, so sequencing captured expressed TCRB transcripts. Clones were sequenced by immunoSEQ multiplex PCR, and TCRdb holds only the in-frame ones, with some missing. Of about 340,000 clones detected, approximately 12% appear once; the ten largest clones hold roughly 0.015%. This clone was observed a handful of times. The antigen remains unidentified. The rearrangement joins TRBV19 to TRBJ1-1, with D hard to call. The clonotype comes from a woman aged 18-35 years with type 1 diabetes. Sequenced input: naive CD4+ T cells from blood. In DNA, the CDR3 is TGTGCCAGTAGTACTAATCCTGGCACTGAAGCTTTCTTT. Protein: CASSTNPGTEAFF.